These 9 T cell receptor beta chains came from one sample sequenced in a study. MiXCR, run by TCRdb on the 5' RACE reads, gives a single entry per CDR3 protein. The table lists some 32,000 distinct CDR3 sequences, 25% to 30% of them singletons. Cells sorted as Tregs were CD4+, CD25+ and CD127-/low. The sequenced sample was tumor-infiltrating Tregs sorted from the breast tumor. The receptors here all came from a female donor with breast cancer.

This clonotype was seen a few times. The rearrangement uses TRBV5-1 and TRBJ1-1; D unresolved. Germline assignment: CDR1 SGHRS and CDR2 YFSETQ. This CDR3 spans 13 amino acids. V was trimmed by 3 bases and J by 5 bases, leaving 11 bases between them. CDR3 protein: CASSSGGPTEAFF. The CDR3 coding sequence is TGCGCCAGCAGCTCCGGAGGGCCGACTGAAGCTTTCTTT.

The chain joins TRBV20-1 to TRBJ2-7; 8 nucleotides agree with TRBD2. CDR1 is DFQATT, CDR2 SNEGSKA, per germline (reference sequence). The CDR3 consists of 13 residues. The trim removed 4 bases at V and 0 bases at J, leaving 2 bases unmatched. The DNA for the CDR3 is TGCAGTGCTACCGGGACTAGCTCCTACGAGCAGTACTTC. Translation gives CSATGTSSYEQYF.

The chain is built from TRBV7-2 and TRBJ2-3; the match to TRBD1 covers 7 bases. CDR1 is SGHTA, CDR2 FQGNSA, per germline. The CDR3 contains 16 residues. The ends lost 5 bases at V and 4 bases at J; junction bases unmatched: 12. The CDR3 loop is CASSTNTRGGSDTQYF. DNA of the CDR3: TGTGCCAGCAGCACAAATACAAGAGGGGGCTCAGATACGCAGTATTTT.

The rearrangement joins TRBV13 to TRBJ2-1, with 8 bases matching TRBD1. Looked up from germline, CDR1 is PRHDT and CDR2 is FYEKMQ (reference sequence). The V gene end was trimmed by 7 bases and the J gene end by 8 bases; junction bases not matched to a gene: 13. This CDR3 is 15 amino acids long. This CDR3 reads CASNTRQGSFHEQFF. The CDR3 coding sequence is TGTGCCAGCAACACCAGACAGGGGAGTTTCCATGAGCAGTTCTTC.

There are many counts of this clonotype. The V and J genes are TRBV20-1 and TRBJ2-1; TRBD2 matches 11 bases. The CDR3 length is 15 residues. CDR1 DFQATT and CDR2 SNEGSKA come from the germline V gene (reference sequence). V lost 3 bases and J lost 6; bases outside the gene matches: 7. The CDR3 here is CSASPPSGRFNEQFF. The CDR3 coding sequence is TGCAGTGCTAGCCCCCCTAGCGGGAGGTTCAATGAGCAGTTCTTC.

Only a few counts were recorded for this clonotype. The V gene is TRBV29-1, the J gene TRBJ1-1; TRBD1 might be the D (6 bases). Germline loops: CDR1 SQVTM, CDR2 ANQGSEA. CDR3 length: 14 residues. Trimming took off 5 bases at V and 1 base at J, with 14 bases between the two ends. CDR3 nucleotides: TGCAGCGTTCGAGGGGGGGGGAGGAACACTGAAGCTTTCTTT. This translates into CSVRGGGRNTEAFF.

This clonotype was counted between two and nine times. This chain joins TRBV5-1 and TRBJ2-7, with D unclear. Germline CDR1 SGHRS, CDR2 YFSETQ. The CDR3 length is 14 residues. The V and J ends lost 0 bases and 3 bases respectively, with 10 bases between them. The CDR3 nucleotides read TGCGCCAGCAGCTTGGATGTCAGTGGCTACGAGCAGTACTTC. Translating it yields CASSLDVSGYEQYF.

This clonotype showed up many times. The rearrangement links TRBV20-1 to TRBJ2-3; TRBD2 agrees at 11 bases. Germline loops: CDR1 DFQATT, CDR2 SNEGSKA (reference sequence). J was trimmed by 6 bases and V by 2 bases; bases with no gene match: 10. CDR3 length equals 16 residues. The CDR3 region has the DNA TGCAGTGCTAGATTCCTTACTAGCGGGAGACCCGATACGCAGTATTTT. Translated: CSARFLTSGRPDTQYF.

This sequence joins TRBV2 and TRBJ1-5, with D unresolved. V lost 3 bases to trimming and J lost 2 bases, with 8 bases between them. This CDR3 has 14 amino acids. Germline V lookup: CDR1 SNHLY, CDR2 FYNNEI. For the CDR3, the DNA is TGTGCCAGCAGTGAGTTCGGGGGCAATCAGCCCCAGCATTTT. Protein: CASSEFGGNQPQHF. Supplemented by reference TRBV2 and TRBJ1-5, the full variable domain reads EPEVTQTPSHQVTQMGQEVILRCVPISNHLYFYWYRQILGQKVEFLVSFYNNEISEKSEIFDDQFSVERPDGSNFTLKIRSTKLEDSAMYFCASSEFGGNQPQHFGDGTRLSIL.